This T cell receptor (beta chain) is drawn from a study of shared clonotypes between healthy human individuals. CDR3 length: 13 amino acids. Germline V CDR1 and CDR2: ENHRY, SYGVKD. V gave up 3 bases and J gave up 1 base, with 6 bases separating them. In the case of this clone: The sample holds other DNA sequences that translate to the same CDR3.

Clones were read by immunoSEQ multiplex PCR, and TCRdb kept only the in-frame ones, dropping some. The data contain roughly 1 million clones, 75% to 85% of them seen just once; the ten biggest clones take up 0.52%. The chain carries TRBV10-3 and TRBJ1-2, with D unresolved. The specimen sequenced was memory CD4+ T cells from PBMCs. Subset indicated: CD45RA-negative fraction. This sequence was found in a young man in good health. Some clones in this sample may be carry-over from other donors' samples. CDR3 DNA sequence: TGTGCCATCAGTGATGGAGTTAACTATGGCTACACCTTC. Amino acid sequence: CAISDGVNYGYTF.